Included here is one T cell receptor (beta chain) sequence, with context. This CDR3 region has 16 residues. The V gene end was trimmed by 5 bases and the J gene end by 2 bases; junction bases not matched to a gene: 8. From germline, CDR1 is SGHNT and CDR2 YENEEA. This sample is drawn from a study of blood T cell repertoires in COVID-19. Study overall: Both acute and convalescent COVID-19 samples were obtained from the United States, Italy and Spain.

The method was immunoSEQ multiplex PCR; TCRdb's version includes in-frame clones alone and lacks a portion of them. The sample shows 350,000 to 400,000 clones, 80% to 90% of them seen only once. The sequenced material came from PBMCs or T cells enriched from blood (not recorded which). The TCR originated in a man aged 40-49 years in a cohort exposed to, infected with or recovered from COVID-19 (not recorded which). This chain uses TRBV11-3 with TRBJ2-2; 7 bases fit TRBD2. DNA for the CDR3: TGTGCCAGCAGCGCGATTACTAGCGATAACACCGGGGAGCTGTTTTTT. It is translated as CASSAITSDNTGELFF.